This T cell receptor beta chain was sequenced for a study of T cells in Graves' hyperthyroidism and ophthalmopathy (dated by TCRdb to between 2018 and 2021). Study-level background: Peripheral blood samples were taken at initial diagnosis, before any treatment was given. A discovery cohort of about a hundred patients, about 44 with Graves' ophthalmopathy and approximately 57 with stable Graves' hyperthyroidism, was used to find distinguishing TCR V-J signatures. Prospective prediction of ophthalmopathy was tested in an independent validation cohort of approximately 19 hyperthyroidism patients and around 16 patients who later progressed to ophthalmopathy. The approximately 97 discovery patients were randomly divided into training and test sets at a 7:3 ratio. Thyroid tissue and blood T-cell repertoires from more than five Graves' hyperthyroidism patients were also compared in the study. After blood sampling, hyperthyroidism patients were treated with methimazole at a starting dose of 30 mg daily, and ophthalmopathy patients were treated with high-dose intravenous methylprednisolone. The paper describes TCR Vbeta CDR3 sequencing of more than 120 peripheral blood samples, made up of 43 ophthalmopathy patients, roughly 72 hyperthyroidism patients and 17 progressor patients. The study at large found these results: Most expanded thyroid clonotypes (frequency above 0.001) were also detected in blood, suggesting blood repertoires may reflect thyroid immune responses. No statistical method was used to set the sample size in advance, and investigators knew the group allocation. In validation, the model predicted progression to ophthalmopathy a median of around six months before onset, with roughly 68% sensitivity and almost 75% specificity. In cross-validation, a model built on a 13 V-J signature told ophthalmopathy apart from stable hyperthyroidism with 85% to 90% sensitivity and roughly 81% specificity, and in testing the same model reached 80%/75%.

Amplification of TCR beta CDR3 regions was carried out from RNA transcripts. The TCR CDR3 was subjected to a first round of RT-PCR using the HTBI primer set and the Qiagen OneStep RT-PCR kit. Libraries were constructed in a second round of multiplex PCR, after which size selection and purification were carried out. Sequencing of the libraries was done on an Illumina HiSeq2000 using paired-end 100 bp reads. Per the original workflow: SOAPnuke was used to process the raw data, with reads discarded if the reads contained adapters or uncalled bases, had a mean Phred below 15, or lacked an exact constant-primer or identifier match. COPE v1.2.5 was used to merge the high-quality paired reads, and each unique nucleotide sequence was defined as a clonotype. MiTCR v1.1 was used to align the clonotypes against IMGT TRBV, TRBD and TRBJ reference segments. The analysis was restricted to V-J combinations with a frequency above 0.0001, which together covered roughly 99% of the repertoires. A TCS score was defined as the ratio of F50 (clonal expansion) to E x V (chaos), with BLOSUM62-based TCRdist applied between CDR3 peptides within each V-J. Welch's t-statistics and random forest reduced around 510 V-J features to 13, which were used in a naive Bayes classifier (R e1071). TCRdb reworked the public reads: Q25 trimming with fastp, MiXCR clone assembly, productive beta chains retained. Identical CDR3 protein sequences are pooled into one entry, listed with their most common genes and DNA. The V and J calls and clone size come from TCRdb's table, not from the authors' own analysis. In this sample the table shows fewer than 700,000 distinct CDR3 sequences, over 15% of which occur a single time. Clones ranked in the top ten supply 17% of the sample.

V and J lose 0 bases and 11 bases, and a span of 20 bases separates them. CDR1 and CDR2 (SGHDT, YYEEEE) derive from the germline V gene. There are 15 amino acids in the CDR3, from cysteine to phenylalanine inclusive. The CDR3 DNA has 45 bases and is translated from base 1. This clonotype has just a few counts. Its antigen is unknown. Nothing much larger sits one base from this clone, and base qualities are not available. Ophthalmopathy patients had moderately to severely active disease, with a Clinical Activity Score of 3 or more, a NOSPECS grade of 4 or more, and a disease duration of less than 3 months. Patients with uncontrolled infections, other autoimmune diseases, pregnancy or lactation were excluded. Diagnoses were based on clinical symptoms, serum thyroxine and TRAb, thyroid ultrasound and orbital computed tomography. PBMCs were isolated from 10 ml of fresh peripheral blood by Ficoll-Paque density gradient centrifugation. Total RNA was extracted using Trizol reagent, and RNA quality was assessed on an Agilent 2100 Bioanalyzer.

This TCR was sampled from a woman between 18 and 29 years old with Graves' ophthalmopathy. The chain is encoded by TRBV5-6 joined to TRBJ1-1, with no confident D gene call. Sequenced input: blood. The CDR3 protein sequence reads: CASSLDTRGHHGAFF. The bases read TGTGCCAGCAGCTTGGATACACGGGGTCACCACGGGGCTTTCTTT. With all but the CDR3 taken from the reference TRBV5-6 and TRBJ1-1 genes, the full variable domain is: DAGVTQSPTHLIKTRGQQVTLRCSPKSGHDTVSWYQQALGQGPQFIFQYYEEEERQRGNFPDRFSGHQFPNYSSELNVNALLLGDSALYLCASSLDTRGHHGAFFGQGTRLTVV.